The sequence of this TCR beta chain was determined in a study of Graves' ophthalmopathy and Graves' hyperthyroidism (dated 2018 in TCRdb). Regarding the complete study: Peripheral blood was collected before any treatment was given, at the time of initial diagnosis. The study used TCR beta repertoire signatures to distinguish Graves' ophthalmopathy from Graves' hyperthyroidism and to predict progression to ophthalmopathy. In total, approximately 140 blood samples were TCR-sequenced: 40 to 45 ophthalmopathy, around 75 hyperthyroidism and around 17 hyperthyroidism-to-ophthalmopathy patients. To explore V-J signatures distinguishing ophthalmopathy from hyperthyroidism, a discovery set of 100 patients (about 43 ophthalmopathy, around 55 stable hyperthyroidism) was enrolled. The independent validation cohort included about 19 hyperthyroidism patients plus 17 patients who later progressed from hyperthyroidism to ophthalmopathy. In roughly 6 hyperthyroidism patients, the T-cell repertoire of thyroid tissue was compared with the T-cell repertoire of blood. Following sample collection, hyperthyroidism patients were given methimazole at a starting dose of 30 mg daily, and ophthalmopathy patients were given high-dose intravenous methylprednisolone. General findings and caveats noted by the study authors: Most of the expanded thyroid clonotypes with a frequency above 0.001 were also detected in blood, and it was suggested that the thyroid immune response may be reflected by blood repertoires. No statistical method was used to predetermine the sample size, and group allocation was not hidden from the investigators. In cross-validation, the 13-signature model distinguished ophthalmopathy from stable hyperthyroidism with about 90% sensitivity and about 81% specificity, while in the test set the corresponding values were roughly 80% and 75%. In validation, the model predicted ophthalmopathy progression with about 71% sensitivity and about 73% specificity; some twelve predicted patients were CT-confirmed with GO in a median of about 6.1 months.

The CDR3 starts with the cysteine, ends with the phenylalanine, and has 14 residues. Just CDR3 DNA is preserved here, 42 bases in frame from base 1. The germline V gene (reference sequence) sets CDR1 to LNHDA and CDR2 to SQIVND. The junction shows trimming of 6 bases on V and 4 bases on J, plus 12 bases between the germline ends. Comments on this clonotype: Its specific antigen is unknown. Base-call qualities are not available, and no considerably larger clone is one nucleotide away.

Hyperthyroidism was considered stable if no progression to ophthalmopathy occurred within 18 months of follow-up. Patients with hyperthyroidism were aged 18 to 65 years, had been newly diagnosed, and had a disease duration of less than 2 months. Patients were excluded if they had other autoimmune diseases, uncontrolled infections, pregnancy or lactation. Diagnosis relied on clinical symptoms, serum thyroxine, TRAb, thyroid ultrasound and orbital computed tomography. PBMCs were isolated from about 10 ml of fresh peripheral blood by Ficoll-Paque density gradient centrifugation. Trizol reagent was used to extract the total RNA, and its quality was then checked on an Agilent 2100 Bioanalyzer. For repertoire sequencing, TCR beta CDR3 regions were amplified from RNA transcripts. A first-round RT-PCR used HTBI primers with the Qiagen OneStep RT-PCR kit, followed by a second-round multiplex PCR, size selection and purification. Libraries were sequenced on an Illumina HiSeq2000 using paired-end 100 bp reads. As for how the authors treated the data: SOAPnuke was used for read processing, and reads with adapters, uncalled bases, a mean Phred below 15, or no exact constant-primer or identifier match were discarded. COPE v1.2.5 was used to merge the high-quality paired reads. Each unique nucleotide sequence was treated as a clonotype, and MiTCR v1.1 was used to align the clonotypes to the IMGT TRB V, D and J references. Only V-J combinations with frequency above 0.0001 were analysed, covering approximately 99% of repertoires. For each V-J combination, a TCR clonal expansion and chaos score was defined as F50 clonal expansion divided by the chaos observed in the TCRdist matrix. Features were reduced by Welch's t-statistics and random forest to approximately 12 V-J combinations, which fed a naive Bayes classifier. The similarity between thyroid and blood repertoires was quantified using the Morisita-Horn index. TCRdb reran the public reads through fastp at Q25 and MiXCR, keeping productive beta chains. Rows are combined by CDR3 protein, so each entry shows the most common genes and DNA. TCRdb's processing, not the authors' own work, is the source of the V and J calls. The sample table holds a few hundred thousand distinct CDR3 sequences, of which about a sixth were seen once. The top ten constitute 2.4% of the sample.

This TCR derives from an adult woman with stable Graves' hyperthyroidism. The V gene is TRBV19 and the J gene is TRBJ2-2, with the D gene call left open. The sequencing sample was made of peripheral blood. This receptor carries the CDR3 CASRKERSTGELFF. The nucleotides are TGTGCCAGTAGGAAGGAGAGATCCACCGGGGAGCTGTTTTTT. With the portions outside the CDR3 filled from the reference TRBV19 and TRBJ2-2 genes, the complete variable region becomes DGGITQSPKYLFRKEGQNVTLSCEQNLNHDAMYWYRQDPGQGLRLIYYSQIVNDFQKGDIAEGYSVSREKKESFPLTVTSAQKNPTAFYLCASRKERSTGELFFGEGSRLTVL.